This T cell receptor (beta chain) was captured in a study of T cells in Graves' hyperthyroidism and ophthalmopathy. General observations from the study: The model identified upcoming ophthalmopathy a median approximately 6.5 months ahead of onset. Blood also held most thyroid clonotypes expanded beyond 0.001.

CDR1 and CDR2 from the germline V gene are MDHEN and SYDVKM. The CDR3 length is 13 residues. Concerning this clonotype itself: No antigen is known for it. A read error is possible here, since a much larger clone lies one base away.

Hyperthyroidism was newly diagnosed in patients aged 18 to 65 (duration under 2 months). Uncontrolled infection, other autoimmune disease, pregnancy or lactation barred patients from enrollment. Using RNA transcripts as the source, TCR beta CDR3 regions were amplified. With the HTBI primer set, the TCR CDR3 went through a first round of RT-PCR. A single record per CDR3 protein comes from TCRdb applying MiXCR to the multiplex PCR reads. In the table there are some 300,000 distinct CDR3 sequences, about an eighth of which are singletons. This receptor was taken from a middle-aged woman with Graves' hyperthyroidism. The sample consisted of blood. The chain links TRBV28 to TRBJ1-3; D gene ambiguous. The CDR3 nucleotides read TGTGACGGGAGAAAATCTGCCGGAAACACCATATATTTT. Protein sequence: CDGRKSAGNTIYF.